This T cell receptor (beta chain) was identified during a study of spatial heterogeneity in lung cancer. Study-level information: The study observed each unique TCR and UMI combination more than ten times on average in raw reads.

Within the sample, this clonotype is medium-sized (0.01 to 0.1%). Time point indicated: sample taken at primary tumor resection. Sequencing of whole RNA from tumor, nontumor lung or frozen PBMC involved no sorting. Germline-derived CDR1 and CDR2 are SEHNR and FQNEAQ (reference sequence). This CDR3 spans 12 amino acids. Trimming removed 3 bases from V and 10 bases from J, with 7 bases in between. TCR cDNA molecules were tagged individually, and each one carried a unique molecular identifier. In TCRdb, the 5' RACE reads were re-called with MiXCR into one record per CDR3 protein. The table lists 1,500 or so distinct CDR3 sequences, approximately 8% of them singletons.

This TCR was sampled from a female donor with early-stage non-small cell lung cancer. The chain employs TRBV7-9 and TRBJ1-6; D gene unclear. Sequencing was performed on normal lung tissue next to the tumor, taken at surgery. Written as DNA, the CDR3 is TGTGCCAGCAGCTTTGGTAGCTCACCCCTCCACTTT. Protein: CASSFGSSPLHF.